This T cell receptor (beta chain) was sequenced in a study of T cell changes during pregnancy in multiple sclerosis. Repertoires were generated with immunoSEQ multiplex PCR, while TCRdb's copy carries only in-frame clones and drops some. The repertoire holds fewer than 80,000 clones, with roughly 92% as singletons. The CDR3 extends over 16 amino acids. V was pared by 3 bases and J by 7 bases, with 12 bases of the junction left unmatched. CDR1 and CDR2 from the germline V gene are SGHRS and YFSETQ. The receptor was derived from a female donor in good health, enrolled as a control in a pregnancy study. The sample was peripheral blood, taken in the third trimester of pregnancy. The rearrangement joins TRBV5-1 to TRBJ2-7; TRBD1 matches at 11 bases. CDR3 nucleotide sequence: TGCGCCAGCAGCTCTATGATAGGACAGGGGGCGAGGGAGCAGTACTTC. It codes for CASSSMIGQGAREQYF.